The sequence of this TCR beta chain was determined in a study of blood T cell repertoires in COVID-19 (dated by TCRdb to the early 2020s). With regard to the full study: Collaborator samples came from the United States, Italy and Spain and covered acute and convalescent phases of COVID-19. The material from the prospective study consisted of cDNA or gDNA derived from T cells, B-cell-depleted T cells, or PBMCs. Subjects who had been exposed to COVID-19, were actively infected with it, or had recovered from it provided the deeply sampled blood TCRbeta repertoires that made up the dataset. The repertoires were released in a freely available public database meant as a resource for research on the immune response to SARS-CoV-2. Samples were obtained from the ongoing ImmuneRACE study (first 160 participants) and from about 1,300 subjects provided by 6 global collaborators. A de-identified subject ID, COVID-19 status, age in years and sex were almost always included in the sample metadata. Where HLA class I and class II types were available, the types were taken from metadata supplied by the sample provider, not from assay-based typing.

About this clone itself: The clone's antigen remains unknown. Base qualities are not at hand, and no much larger clone is one base apart.

V loses 4 bases of germline sequence and J loses 5 bases, and the interval between the two ends is 12 bases. Its CDR3 holds 13 amino acids, cysteine through phenylalanine. Of all the DNA, just the CDR3 is kept, 39 bases in frame from base 1. CDR1 and CDR2, looked up from the germline V gene, are SGDLS and YYNGEE. What the work shows at the level of the full study, not this receptor alone: The amount of clinical and demographic metadata varied by source and participant and was provided uncurated.

TCRbeta CDR3 regions were amplified from genomic DNA by means of the immunoSEQ Assay, a bias-controlled multiplex PCR. The study's own analysis went as follows. The number of nucleated cells in each sample was estimated by amplification of reference gene primers within the assay. To quantify the absolute abundance of each unique TCRbeta CDR3 rearrangement, sequence reads were collapsed and filtered. Productive Simpson clonality was computed per sample as the square root of Simpson's diversity index over productive rearrangements. Here the immuneACCESS table is served through TCRdb, limited to in-frame sequences with V and J called. Missing clones are a known gap in these copies; in checked studies unresolved V genes cover under half, and the rest lacks a known reason. That table is the source of V, J and clone size, and D and trimming were worked out from the DNA. The sample records fewer than 600,000 clones, around nine tenths of which are singletons. The biggest ten clones account for 1.5% to 2% of the sample.

In the prospective study, participants were 18 to 89 years old, resided in about two dozen geographic areas of the United States, and were enrolled through a virtual design. Cohort assignment in the prospective study relied on participant-reported clinical history from a screening survey and a study questionnaire. For ImmuneRACE Cohort 3, a participant was defined as recovered based on two consecutive negative NP/OP PCR tests, clearance by a healthcare professional, or resolution of symptoms. In the prospective study, mobile phlebotomists collected whole blood, serum and a nasopharyngeal or oropharyngeal swab from each participant. Additional blood draws and questionnaires over a 2-month period could optionally be provided by prospective study participants. Prospective study blood samples were shipped either frozen or at room temperature before DNA extraction.

Sequenced sample: PBMCs or T cells enriched from blood (not recorded which). The V and J genes are TRBV9 and TRBJ1-1, and the D gene may be TRBD1, 5 bases matching. The source is a woman between 40 and 55 years old who had recovered from COVID-19. The CDR3 region: CASSPRRGTEAFF. The sequenced DNA is TGTGCCAGCAGCCCGAGACGGGGGACTGAAGCTTTCTTT. Here the CDR3 is joined to the reference TRBV9 and TRBJ1-1 genes, and the full variable domain is: DSGVTQTPKHLITATGQRVTLRCSPRSGDLSVYWYQQSLDQGLQFLIQYYNGEERAKGNILERFSAQQFPDLHSELNLSSLELGDSALYFCASSPRRGTEAFFGQGTRLTVV.